These 25 T cell receptor beta chains originate from one sample sequenced in a study of T-cell reconstitution after alpha-beta-depleted transplantation in children. A TCRbeta library incorporating unique molecular identifiers was prepared. TCRdb re-derived calls from the PCR reads in MiXCR, one entry per CDR3 protein. The sample includes more than 200,000 distinct CDR3 sequences, 24% of them seen just once. The specimen comprised PBMCs, mostly from graft donor cells, sampled 360 days after TCRalphabeta/CD19-depleted stem cell transplant. These receptors all come from a female patient aged 2 to 10 who had a stem cell transplant for congenital amegakaryocytic thrombocytopenia, so the T cells may come from the graft donor.

The CDR3 sequence is CASSQGQGPYSNQPQHF. In DNA, the CDR3 is TGTGCCAGCAGCCAAGGACAGGGGCCTTATAGCAATCAGCCCCAGCATTTT. The chain uses TRBV7-8 and TRBJ1-5, with TRBD1 matching 9 bases. The CDR3 totals 17 residues. Trimming cost V 5 bases and J 0 bases; bases outside gene matches: 8. Germline V gives CDR1 SGHVS, CDR2 FQNEAQ. The full variable domain, its missing parts supplied by reference TRBV7-8 and TRBJ1-5, is GAGVSQSPRYKVAKRGQDVALRCDPISGHVSLFWYQQALGQGPEFLTYFQNEAQLDKSGLPSDRFFAERPEGSVSTLKIQRTQQEDSAVYLCASSQGQGPYSNQPQHFGDGTRLSIL.

The chain combines TRBV2 with TRBJ1-5, with 7 bases identical to TRBD1. CDR1 and CDR2 (germline): SNHLY, FYNNEI. V lost 6 bases, J lost 1 base, and 6 bases stayed unmatched. There are 15 residues in the CDR3. The CDR3: CASSANRGSNQPQHF. The CDR3 bases are TGTGCCAGCAGCGCCAACAGGGGAAGCAATCAGCCCCAGCATTTT.

A few counts support this clonotype. The V and J genes are TRBV6-2 or TRBV6-3 and TRBJ1-5; the match to TRBD1 covers 11 bases. CDR1 MNHEY and CDR2 SVGEGT come from the germline V gene. The length of the CDR3 is 15 residues. V lost 7 bases and J lost 9; bases outside the gene matches: 11. Here the CDR3 reads CASNKMGQGERPQHF. The CDR3 DNA reads TGTGCCAGCAACAAAATGGGACAGGGGGAAAGGCCCCAGCATTTT.

This clonotype has a handful of counts. CDR3 DNA sequence: TGCAGTGCTAGCCCGACAGGGATCACCGAAGATACGCAGTATTTT. Amino acids: CSASPTGITEDTQYF. V usage is TRBV20-1 and J usage is TRBJ2-3; the match to TRBD1 covers 7 bases. This CDR3 has 15 amino acids. CDR1 and CDR2 from the germline V gene are DFQATT and SNEGSKA (reference sequence). J lost 5 bases, V lost 3 bases, and 11 bases had no gene match.

The chain recombines TRBV11-2 with TRBJ2-1, with 15 bases matching TRBD2. Germline V gene data show CDR1 as SGHAT and CDR2 as FQNNGV. The CDR3 runs to 18 residues. V lost 3 bases to trimming and J lost 3 bases; unmatched junction nucleotides: 6. The CDR3 loop reads CASSFGLAGGHDYNEQFF. The CDR3 nucleotides are TGTGCCAGCAGCTTTGGACTAGCGGGGGGGCACGACTACAATGAGCAGTTCTTC.

V is TRBV20-1 and J is TRBJ2-1; D assignment may be TRBD1 or TRBD2 (5 bases each). This CDR3 has 14 amino acids. V lost 5 bases, J lost 1 base, and 12 bases lay in between. Looked up from germline, CDR1 is DFQATT and CDR2 is SNEGSKA (reference sequence). CDR3 amino acids: CSARDLRSYNEQFF. In nucleotides, the CDR3 is TGCAGTGCTCGGGACCTGCGATCCTACAATGAGCAGTTCTTC.

In its sample, this clonotype was seen a few times. This rearrangement joins TRBV28 to TRBJ2-7, with D possibly matching TRBD1 (5 bases). Trimming shortened V by 7 bases and J by 3 bases, and 19 bases separated the two germline ends. From germline, CDR1 is MDHEN and CDR2 SYDVKM. CDR3 size: 15 residues. The CDR3 DNA is TGTGCCAGCACCTCGCAGTCGTCAGGGTTCTACGAGCAGTACTTC. As protein: CASTSQSSGFYEQYF.

The CDR3 is CASSSAGNYLSGFYNSPLHF. The CDR3 bases are TGTGCCAGCAGCTCCGCTGGGAATTACCTTTCTGGATTCTATAATTCACCCCTCCACTTT. The chain couples TRBV7-1 to TRBJ1-6; D uncertain. TRBV7-1 is noted as an ORF with a role that remains uncertain. CDR3 length: 20 residues. Trimming cost V 3 bases and J 3 bases, with 24 bases left between them.

This clonotype was counted a few times. The chain is built from TRBV7-2 and TRBJ2-1; 8 bases match TRBD2. The length of the CDR3 is 16 residues. V gave up 1 base and J gave up 4 bases; unmatched junction bases: 6. Germline loops: CDR1 SGHTA, CDR2 FQGNSA. The CDR3 protein is CASSLVLAVTYNEQFF. CDR3 DNA sequence: TGTGCCAGCAGCTTAGTACTAGCGGTTACATACAATGAGCAGTTCTTC.

In its sample, this clonotype was seen a few times. The rearrangement links TRBV5-1 to TRBJ2-2; no reliable D call. V shed 5 bases and J shed 0 bases, with 5 bases lying between them. Germline lookup yields CDR1 SGHRS and CDR2 YFSETQ. The CDR3 consists of 13 residues. CDR3 sequence: CASSSTNTGELFF. The CDR3 coding sequence is TGCGCCAGCAGTTCGACGAACACCGGGGAGCTGTTTTTT.

This clonotype showed up just a few times. At one of its ends the junction is not consistent with the germline gene, which may arise from a read error. The V call is TRBV20-1, the J call TRBJ2-3; 10 nucleotides line up with TRBD1. The CDR3 loop spans 16 amino acids. Germline-derived CDR1 and CDR2 are DFQATT and SNEGSKA (reference sequence). Here the CDR3 reads CSVRQGAYLSTDTQYF. The CDR3 nucleotides are TGCAGTGTTAGACAGGGGGCATACCTTAGCACAGATACGCAGTATTTT.

CDR3 DNA sequence: TGCAGTGCTAGAGGTGGGATAAGCGGGAGTCGTTACACCGGGGAGCTGTTTTTT. Translated, it gives CSARGGISGSRYTGELFF. The V and J genes are TRBV20-1 and TRBJ2-2; 8 bases are a match to TRBD2. Per germline, CDR1 DFQATT and CDR2 SNEGSKA (reference sequence). The J segment lost 3 bases and the V segment lost 1 base, leaving 13 bases of the junction unmatched. This CDR3 has 18 amino acids.

This clonotype was seen at least ten times. This sequence joins TRBV12-3 or TRBV12-4 and TRBJ1-1, with TRBD1 as a possible D gene (6 bases). The CDR3 extends over 12 amino acids. Deletions cut 5 bases from V and 4 bases from J, with 8 bases between. The CDR3 coding sequence is TGTGCCAGCAGTAGGGGGTTCACTGAAGCTTTCTTT. Amino acids: CASSRGFTEAFF.

This clonotype was observed a few times. The chain uses TRBV15 and TRBJ2-2; 12 bases agree with TRBD2. This CDR3 spans 16 amino acids. V trimming: 6 bases; J trimming: 6 bases; junction bases outside the gene matches: 8. Per the germline V gene, CDR1 is LNHNV and CDR2 is YYDKDF (reference sequence). This CDR3 reads CATRGRLAGGPGELFF. The DNA of the CDR3 is TGTGCCACCAGAGGGCGGCTAGCGGGGGGGCCCGGGGAGCTGTTTTTT.

DNA for the CDR3: TGCAGTGCTAGCTGGGACTACTATACAGATACGCAGTATTTT. Its protein product is CSASWDYYTDTQYF. V is TRBV20-1 and J is TRBJ2-3, with 7 bases lining up with TRBD2. After removal of 3 bases from V and 3 bases from J, the junction contained 6 bases not matched to a gene. Germline CDR1 reads DFQATT; CDR2 reads SNEGSKA (reference sequence). The CDR3 spans 14 residues.

The rearrangement joins TRBV6-2 or TRBV6-3 to TRBJ1-5, with 8 bases fitting TRBD1. The CDR3 has 15 residues. J was trimmed by 4 bases and V by 10 bases; bases with no gene match: 12. Germline V gene data show CDR1 as MNHEY and CDR2 as SVGEGT. This CDR3 reads CATHPTGEGNQPQHF. The CDR3 DNA follows: TGTGCCACCCACCCGACAGGGGAAGGGAATCAGCCCCAGCATTTT.

The sample holds a few counts of this clonotype. The chain combines TRBV27 with TRBJ2-4; D not resolved. From germline, CDR1 is MNHEY and CDR2 SMNVEV (reference sequence). V was trimmed by 2 bases and J by 0 bases, leaving 11 bases between them. This CDR3 comprises 16 residues. CDR3 sequence: CASSLKPYLAKNIQYF. The CDR3, as DNA: TGTGCCAGCAGTTTAAAGCCCTATTTAGCCAAAAACATTCAGTACTTC.

V and J are TRBV11-2 and TRBJ2-1, with a tentative D call TRBD2 (6 bases). The CDR3 is made up of 18 amino acids. The V end was cut by 4 bases, the J end by 0 bases, with 19 bases between. Germline-derived CDR1 and CDR2 are SGHAT and FQNNGV. The CDR3 protein is CASSWDGTGGTSYNEQFF. In nucleotides, the CDR3 is TGTGCCAGCAGCTGGGATGGGACTGGGGGGACCTCCTACAATGAGCAGTTCTTC.

This clonotype was recorded a few times. This chain's CDR3 is CATSDALADTQYF. The CDR3 bases are TGTGCCACCAGTGATGCCTTGGCAGATACGCAGTATTTT. The chain couples TRBV24-1 to TRBJ2-3; D is ambiguous. Germline values: CDR1 KGHDR, CDR2 SFDVKD. V was trimmed by 3 bases and J by 4 bases, leaving 7 bases between them. The CDR3 spans 13 residues.

This chain connects TRBV12-3 or TRBV12-4 to TRBJ2-1; unclear D gene. The CDR3 sequence is 16 residues long. Trimming stripped 6 bases from V and 0 bases from J, with 15 bases between. CDR3 sequence: CASRLWGRSSYNEQFF. In DNA form, the CDR3 reads TGTGCCAGCAGACTCTGGGGAAGGAGCTCCTACAATGAGCAGTTCTTC.

The genes are TRBV6-2 or TRBV6-3 and TRBJ2-1, with TRBD2 identical over 9 bases. Germline V gene lookup returns CDR1 MNHEY and CDR2 SVGEGT. With V trimmed by 6 bases and J by 4 bases, 4 bases remained unmatched. This CDR3 has 14 amino acids. The CDR3 region has the DNA TGTGCCAGCAGACTGACTAGCGGTTACAATGAGCAGTTCTTC. This codes for CASRLTSGYNEQFF.

This chain links TRBV9 with TRBJ2-3, with 12 bases that match TRBD2. The germline V gene has CDR1 SGDLS and CDR2 YYNGEE. The ends lost 5 bases at V and 7 bases at J; junction bases unmatched: 11. This CDR3 has 16 residues. DNA of the CDR3: TGTGCCAGCAGTGATCCTAGCGGGGGGGCCCGAAATACGCAGTATTTT. Translated, it gives CASSDPSGGARNTQYF.

The chain combines TRBV12-3 or TRBV12-4 with TRBJ2-7; TRBD1 agrees at 7 bases. Unmatched junction bases numbered 5, after V lost 6 bases and J lost 0 bases. There are 14 residues in the CDR3. The CDR3 loop is CASSYRQGSYEQYF. The CDR3 region has the DNA TGTGCCAGCAGCTACAGACAGGGCTCCTACGAGCAGTACTTC.

This chain links TRBV6-1 with TRBJ2-3, with D uncertain. In germline, CDR1 is MNHNS, CDR2 SASEGT. Trimming stripped 1 base from V and 1 base from J, with 6 bases between. This CDR3 spans 14 amino acids. CDR3 bases: TGTGCCAGCAGTGAAGGGATAGGCACAGATACGCAGTATTTT. Protein sequence: CASSEGIGTDTQYF.

This clonotype was detected ten times or more. The chain couples TRBV20-1 to TRBJ1-5; D ambiguous. The ends were cut back, 3 bases at V and 3 bases at J, with 9 bases in the middle. The germline V gene has CDR1 DFQATT and CDR2 SNEGSKA (reference sequence). The length of the CDR3 is 13 residues. This CDR3 is CSASSRNNQPQHF. The CDR3 DNA reads TGCAGTGCTAGTAGTCGGAACAATCAGCCCCAGCATTTT.